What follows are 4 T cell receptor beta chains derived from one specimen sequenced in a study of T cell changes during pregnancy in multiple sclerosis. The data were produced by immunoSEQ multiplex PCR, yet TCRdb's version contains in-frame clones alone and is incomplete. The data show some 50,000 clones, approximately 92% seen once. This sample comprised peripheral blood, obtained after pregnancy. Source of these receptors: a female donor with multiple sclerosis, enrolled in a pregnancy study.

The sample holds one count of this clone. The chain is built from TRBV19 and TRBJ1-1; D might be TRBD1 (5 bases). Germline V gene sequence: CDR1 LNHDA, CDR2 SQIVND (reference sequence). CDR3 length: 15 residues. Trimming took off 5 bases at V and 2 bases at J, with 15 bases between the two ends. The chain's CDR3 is CASSPDLDSNTEAFF. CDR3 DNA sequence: TGTGCCAGTAGTCCGGACCTTGACAGTAACACTGAAGCTTTCTTT.

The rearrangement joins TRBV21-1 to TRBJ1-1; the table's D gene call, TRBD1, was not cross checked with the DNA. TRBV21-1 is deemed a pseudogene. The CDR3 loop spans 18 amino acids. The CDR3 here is CASSKASGGAWGNTEAFF. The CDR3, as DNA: TGTGCCAGCAGCAAAGCGAGTGGGGGCGCATGGGGGAACACTGAAGCTTTCTTT.

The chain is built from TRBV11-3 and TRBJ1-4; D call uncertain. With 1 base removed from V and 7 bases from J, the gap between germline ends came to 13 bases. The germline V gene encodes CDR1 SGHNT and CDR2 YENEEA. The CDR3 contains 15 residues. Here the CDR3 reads CASSLGGGKSEKLFF. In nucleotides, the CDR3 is TGTGCCAGCAGCTTAGGAGGAGGGAAGAGTGAAAAACTGTTTTTT. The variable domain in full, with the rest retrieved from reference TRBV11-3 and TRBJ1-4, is EAGVVQSPRYKIIEKKQPVAFWCNPISGHNTLYWYLQNLGQGPELLIRYENEEAVDDSQLPKDRFSAERLKGVDSTLKIQPAELGDSAVYLCASSLGGGKSEKLFFGSGTQLSVL.

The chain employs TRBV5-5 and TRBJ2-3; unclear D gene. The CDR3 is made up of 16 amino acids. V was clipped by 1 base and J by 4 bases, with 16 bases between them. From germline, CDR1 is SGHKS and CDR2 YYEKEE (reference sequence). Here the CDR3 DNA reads TGTGCCAGCAGCTTGTCCCCCGGGTTGAGAGCAGATACGCAGTATTTT. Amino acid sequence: CASSLSPGLRADTQYF.